This TCR beta chain was sequenced in a study of blood T cell repertoires in COVID-19. Losses at the gene ends were 6 bases for V and 7 bases for J; bases not matched to a gene: 13. The CDR3 has 15 residues. The germline V gene encodes CDR1 MNHEY and CDR2 SVGAGI. This clone was detected only once. Measured with immunoSEQ multiplex PCR; TCRdb has only the in-frame clones, and not every one. The sample includes more than 65,000 clones, roughly 79% of them seen just once. This TCR was sampled from a man in his fifties or sixties with acute or convalescent COVID-19. The V gene is TRBV6-5, the J gene TRBJ1-2; 8 nucleotides agree with TRBD1. Material: peripheral blood. The CDR3 nucleotides read TGTGCCAGCAGCGGACAGGGACTAAGTTATCTTGGCTACACCTTC. This gives the protein CASSGQGLSYLGYTF.